The T cell receptor beta chain under discussion was sequenced for a study of T cells after yellow fever vaccination. Template switching with 5'RACE generated the TCR cDNA and added a universal primer site and UMIs. In TCRdb, the 5' RACE reads were re-called with MiXCR into one record per CDR3 protein. The sample has roughly 330,000 distinct CDR3 sequences, 3.5% to 4.5% seen once. Findings and caveats of the study: Though weaker, the secondary response peaked faster, on day 5 versus 15. A small proportion of clonotypes was detected in both the CD4 and CD8 compartments. Primary-vaccination clones mostly resurfaced post-booster (approximately 96% CD4, approximately 89% CD8).

CDR3 length equals 14 residues. V was clipped by 2 bases and J by 5 bases, with 12 bases between them. In germline, CDR1 is SGHTA, CDR2 FQGTGA. As concerns this clonotype: Its specificity is not known.

This clonotype was obtained from a man between 18 and 35 years old who received the YFV17D yellow fever vaccine. The sample consisted of PBMCs, taken 5 days after the yellow fever booster vaccination. The genes are TRBV7-3 and TRBJ1-2; D is unresolved. CDR3 bases: TGTGCCAGCAGCTTAGCTTCGGGGATATATGGCTACACCTTC. Its translation is CASSLASGIYGYTF.